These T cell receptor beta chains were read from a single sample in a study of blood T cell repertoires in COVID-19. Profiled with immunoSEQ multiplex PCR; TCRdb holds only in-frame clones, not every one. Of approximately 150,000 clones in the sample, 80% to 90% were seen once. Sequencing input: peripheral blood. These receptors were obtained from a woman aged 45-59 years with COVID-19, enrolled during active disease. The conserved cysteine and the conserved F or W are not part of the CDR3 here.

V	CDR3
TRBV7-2	ASSLVVREKLF
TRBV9	ASSPGTGVRVYTEAF
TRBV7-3	ASSLTGGANTGELF
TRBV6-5	ASSKDSLNTEAF
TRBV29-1	SVEPSAGRTTEAF
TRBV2	ASSRLTGLPTYNEQF
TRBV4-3	ASSYKSSGGPTGELF
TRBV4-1	ASSPRGLNTGELF
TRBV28	ASSDPATGGNTEAF
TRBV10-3	AISGETGHQETRY
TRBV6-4	ASSDSDRAPYGYT
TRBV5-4	ASSFGQGGEKLF
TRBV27	ASREGDRGRNQPQH
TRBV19	ASTDPGTGGDTEAF